The 21 T cell receptor beta chains presented below share a single source sample, sequenced in a study of CD8 T cells in Susac syndrome. When the RNA was reverse transcribed, random hexamers were used with an input of 0.5 to 1 ug. Via MiXCR, TCRdb re-called the immunoSEQ multiplex PCR reads, giving one row per CDR3 protein. The top ten clones hold approximately 0.12% of a sample with some 130,000 distinct CDR3 sequences, about 95% of them seen once. Sequencing input: CD4+ T cells from PBMCs. These receptors came from a human donor with multiple sclerosis.

The rearrangement uses TRBV18 and TRBJ1-4; the D gene is possibly TRBD1 (6 bases). Germline CDR1 KGHSH, CDR2 LQKENI. This CDR3 is 13 amino acids long. V shed 6 bases and J shed 4 bases, with 9 bases lying between them. Written as DNA, the CDR3 is TGTGCCAGCTCCAAACAGGGTAATGAAAAACTGTTTTTT. This encodes CASSKQGNEKLFF.

DNA for the CDR3: TGCAGCGTTGAAGGGGCCCGGGGAGGCTACACCTTC. Translated: CSVEGARGGYTF. This rearrangement joins TRBV29-1 to TRBJ1-2; D is ambiguous. V shed 1 base and J shed 8 bases, with 11 bases lying between them. This CDR3 region has 12 residues. The V gene's germline CDR1 is SQVTM and CDR2 ANQGSEA.

The chain links TRBV6-1 to TRBJ2-2; 8 bases map to TRBD1. J gave up 5 bases and V 4 bases, and 9 bases lay outside the gene matches. Germline V gene lookup returns CDR1 MNHNS and CDR2 SASEGT. This CDR3 has 16 residues. In DNA, the CDR3 is TGTGCCAGCAGTGCCTCCGGGACAGGAATTACCGGGGAGCTGTTTTTT. Its translation is CASSASGTGITGELFF.

This clonotype was seen once. This rearrangement joins TRBV2 to TRBJ2-4; D unclear. The CDR3 has 14 amino acids. Germline V gene data show CDR1 as SNHLY and CDR2 as FYNNEI. The V end was cut by 3 bases, the J end by 6 bases, with 12 bases between. For the CDR3, the DNA is TGTGCCAGCAGTGAGGACGCCTCGACAAACATTCAGTACTTC. This encodes CASSEDASTNIQYF.

This clonotype was recorded only once. V is TRBV20-1 and J is TRBJ1-2; 10 bases agree with TRBD1. Trimming removed 5 bases from V and 7 bases from J; junction bases left unmatched: 4. The CDR3 spans 12 residues. CDR1 is DFQATT and CDR2 is SNEGSKA in the germline V gene (reference sequence). CDR3 residues: CSAGGQGTGYTF. CDR3 nucleotides: TGCAGTGCTGGGGGACAGGGGACTGGCTACACCTTC.

The rearrangement uses TRBV6-5 and TRBJ1-2; perhaps TRBD1 as D (5 bases). V was cut by 4 bases and J by 8 bases, with 20 bases left in between. This CDR3 region has 15 residues. Germline V lookup: CDR1 MNHEY, CDR2 SVGAGI. The CDR3 protein is CASSSPAGTGDGYTF. Written as DNA, the CDR3 is TGTGCCAGCAGTTCACCCGCCGGGACGGGTGACGGCTACACCTTC.

The chain employs TRBV5-1 and TRBJ2-1; 7 nucleotides align to TRBD1. The CDR3 runs 16 residues. Germline-derived CDR1 and CDR2 are SGHRS and YFSETQ. Losses at the gene ends were 4 bases for V and 7 bases for J; bases not matched to a gene: 14. CDR3 loop: CASSTQGTRNRNEQFF. CDR3 in DNA: TGCGCCAGCAGCACACAGGGGACGCGTAATCGGAATGAGCAGTTCTTC.

The chain is built from TRBV5-1 and TRBJ2-1; weak D call: TRBD2 (6 bases). This CDR3 region has 14 residues. The V gene lost 0 bases and the J gene lost 9 bases, with 13 bases spanning the gap. Germline CDR1 SGHRS, CDR2 YFSETQ. In DNA form, the CDR3 reads TGCGCCAGCAGCTTGGCACTAGCCCCCACTGAGCAGTTCTTC. It yields the protein CASSLALAPTEQFF.

The chain links TRBV20-1 to TRBJ2-1; 11 bases are shared with TRBD2. V trimming: 6 bases; J trimming: 5 bases; junction bases outside the gene matches: 6. From germline, CDR1 is DFQATT and CDR2 SNEGSKA (reference sequence). The CDR3 is 14 amino acids. CDR3 protein: CSALLAGGHNEQFF. CDR3 sequence (DNA): TGCAGTGCCCTCTTAGCGGGAGGGCACAATGAGCAGTTCTTC.

The chain has TRBV30 and TRBJ1-1, with 9 bases fitting TRBD1. CDR3 length: 14 residues. V gave up 3 bases and J gave up 4 bases; unmatched junction bases: 6. The germline gives CDR1 GTSNPN, CDR2 SVGIG (reference sequence). DNA of the CDR3: TGTGCCTGGAGCTGGACAGGGGCGAGCACTGAAGCTTTCTTT. Translating it yields CAWSWTGASTEAFF.

The V and J genes are TRBV7-2 and TRBJ1-2; TRBD1 is a possible D gene (6 bases). This CDR3 is built from 14 residues. CDR1 and CDR2 from the germline V gene are SGHTA and FQGNSA. V lost 3 bases, J lost 4 bases, and 12 bases lay in between. The DNA of the CDR3 is TGTGCCAGCAGCTTTGACGCGACAGGCTATGGCTACACCTTC. Translation gives CASSFDATGYGYTF.

The chain uses TRBV15 and TRBJ2-1; 11 nucleotides match TRBD2. The trim removed 5 bases at V and 4 bases at J, leaving 7 bases unmatched. Germline CDR1 LNHNV, CDR2 YYDKDF (reference sequence). This CDR3 is built from 16 residues. The CDR3 spells CATSLGLAALYNEQFF. CDR3 bases: TGTGCCACCAGCCTGGGACTAGCGGCCCTATACAATGAGCAGTTCTTC.

The chain combines TRBV4-1 with TRBJ1-1, with D unclear. From germline, CDR1 is MGHRA and CDR2 YSYEKL. V lost 1 base and J 0 bases, leaving 12 bases between the germline ends. The CDR3 contains 16 residues. The CDR3 loop is CASSQVTRSVNTEAFF. The CDR3, as DNA: TGCGCCAGCAGCCAAGTTACCAGGTCCGTGAACACTGAAGCTTTCTTT.

This chain joins TRBV30 and TRBJ1-2; D gene ambiguous. The CDR3 sequence is 14 residues long. In germline, CDR1 is GTSNPN, CDR2 SVGIG (reference sequence). The germline V and J ends were trimmed by 0 bases and 4 bases, with 12 bases remaining between them. The CDR3 DNA reads TGTGCCTGGAGTGTACTGGCCGAGGGCTATGGCTACACCTTC. Translated, it gives CAWSVLAEGYGYTF.

The J gene is TRBJ1-1, the V gene TRBV5-1; D unclear. CDR1 is SGHRS and CDR2 is YFSETQ in the germline V gene. V was trimmed by 0 bases and J by 1 base, leaving 7 bases between them. This CDR3 comprises 14 residues. CDR3 residues: CASSLGPTNTEAFF. In DNA, the CDR3 is TGCGCCAGCAGCTTGGGTCCGACGAACACTGAAGCTTTCTTT.

V and J are TRBV29-1 and TRBJ2-3, with a weak D call TRBD1 (6 bases). Germline assignment: CDR1 SQVTM and CDR2 ANQGSEA. V lost 4 bases, J lost 2 bases, and 10 bases lay in between. This CDR3 has 13 amino acids. CDR3 protein: CSVGTGNTDTQYF. CDR3 sequence (DNA): TGCAGCGTTGGAACAGGGAACACAGATACGCAGTATTTT.

This clonotype occurred once. This chain joins TRBV6-2 or TRBV6-3 and TRBJ1-2; 9 bases map to TRBD1. The V and J ends lost 6 bases and 2 bases, in that order; junction bases with no gene match: 10. The CDR3 has 16 residues. Per germline, CDR1 MNHEY and CDR2 SVGEGT. The CDR3 loop is CASSRGTGLGNYGYTF. The CDR3 coding sequence is TGTGCCAGCAGCCGTGGGACAGGGCTTGGAAACTATGGCTACACCTTC.

This rearrangement joins TRBV30 to TRBJ1-6; a weak D match, TRBD1 (6 bases). Germline CDR1 GTSNPN, CDR2 SVGIG (reference sequence). V lost 5 bases to trimming and J lost 4 bases, with 15 bases between them. This CDR3 comprises 15 residues. The CDR3: CAWETGTPYNSPLHF. DNA of the CDR3: TGTGCCTGGGAAACCGGGACACCTTATAATTCACCCCTCCACTTT.

This chain connects TRBV5-1 to TRBJ2-5, with D tentatively TRBD2 (5 bases). Germline values: CDR1 SGHRS, CDR2 YFSETQ. V was shortened by 4 bases and J by 5 bases, with 21 bases between the two germline ends. There are 16 residues in the CDR3. CDR3 amino acids: CASSKEELARWETQYF. In DNA form, the CDR3 reads TGCGCCAGCAGCAAGGAAGAGTTAGCGAGGTGGGAGACCCAGTACTTC.

The chain joins TRBV7-6 to TRBJ1-1, with TRBD1 identical over 9 bases. CDR1 and CDR2 (germline): SGHVS, FNYEAQ. The CDR3 runs to 14 residues. V shed 3 bases, J shed 4 bases, and the junction held 3 bases outside the gene matches. The CDR3 coding sequence is TGTGCCAGCAGCTTTACAGGGGGCGTCACTGAAGCTTTCTTT. This encodes CASSFTGGVTEAFF.

This chain connects TRBV29-1 to TRBJ1-1; D is unclear. Between the trimmed V and J ends, which lost 4 bases and 7 bases, there was a span of 10 bases. The CDR3 covers 11 residues. Germline CDR1 reads SQVTM; CDR2 reads ANQGSEA. Here the CDR3 DNA reads TGCAGCGTTGCTTTGCGGGGTGAAGCTTTCTTT. Residues: CSVALRGEAFF. The whole variable domain, filled in from reference TRBV29-1 and TRBJ1-1, reads SAVISQKPSRDICQRGTSLTIQCQVDSQVTMMFWYRQQPGQSLTLIATANQGSEATYESGFVIDKFPISRPNLTFSTLTVSNMSPEDSSIYLCSVALRGEAFFGQGTRLTVV.